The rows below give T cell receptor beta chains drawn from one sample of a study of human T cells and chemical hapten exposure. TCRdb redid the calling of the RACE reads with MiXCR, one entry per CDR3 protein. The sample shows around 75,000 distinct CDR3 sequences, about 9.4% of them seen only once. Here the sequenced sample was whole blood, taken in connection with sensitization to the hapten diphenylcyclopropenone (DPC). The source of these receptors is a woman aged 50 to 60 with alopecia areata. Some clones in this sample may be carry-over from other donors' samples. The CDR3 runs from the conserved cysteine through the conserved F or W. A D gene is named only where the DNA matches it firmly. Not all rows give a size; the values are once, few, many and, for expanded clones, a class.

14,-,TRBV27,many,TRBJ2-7,CASSQIPGTYEQYF,TGTGCCAGCAGTCAAATCCCGGGGACCTACGAGCAGTACTTC
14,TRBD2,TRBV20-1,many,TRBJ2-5,CSATTSGKHETQYF,TGCAGTGCTACCACTAGCGGGAAGCATGAGACCCAGTACTTC
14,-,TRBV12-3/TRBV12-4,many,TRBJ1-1,CASSFRAGIDEAFF,TGTGCCAGCAGTTTCAGGGCCGGAATTGATGAAGCTTTCTTT
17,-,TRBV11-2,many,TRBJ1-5,CASSLGATQGSNQPQHF,TGTGCCAGCAGCTTAGGAGCCACGCAGGGAAGCAATCAGCCCCAGCATTTT
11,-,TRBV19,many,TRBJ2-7,CASRREDEQYF,TGTGCCAGTAGAAGGGAGGACGAGCAGTACTTC
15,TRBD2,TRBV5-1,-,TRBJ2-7,CASSYNSGSSYEQYF,TGCGCCAGCAGCTATAATAGCGGGAGCTCCTACGAGCAGTACTTC
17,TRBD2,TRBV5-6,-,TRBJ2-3,CASSLVSGRAFTDTQYF,TGTGCCAGCAGCTTGGTTAGCGGGAGGGCCTTTACAGATACGCAGTATTTT
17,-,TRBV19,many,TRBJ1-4,CARPFEAGVGTNEKLFF,TGTGCCAGGCCGTTCGAGGCCGGTGTAGGAACTAATGAAAAACTGTTTTTT
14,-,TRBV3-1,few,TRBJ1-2,CASSQGGRNYGYTF,TGTGCCAGCAGCCAAGGGGGCAGAAACTATGGCTACACCTTC
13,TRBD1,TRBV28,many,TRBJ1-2,CASTLGQGDGYTF,TGTGCCAGCACTCTAGGACAGGGGGATGGCTACACCTTC
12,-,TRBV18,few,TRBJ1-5,CASSPTDQPQHF,TGTGCCAGCTCACCTACCGATCAGCCCCAGCATTTT
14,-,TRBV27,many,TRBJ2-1,CASSLLRDHNEQFF,TGTGCCAGCAGTTTATTGAGGGACCACAATGAGCAGTTCTTC
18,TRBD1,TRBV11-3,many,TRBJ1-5,CASSPRQGPPDGNQPQHF,TGTGCCAGCAGCCCACGACAGGGCCCACCCGATGGCAATCAGCCCCAGCATTTT
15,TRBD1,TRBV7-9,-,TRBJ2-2,CASSPNRGATGELFF,TGTGCCAGCAGCCCGAACAGGGGTGCCACCGGGGAGCTGTTTTTT
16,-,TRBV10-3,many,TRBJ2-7,CAISDPPGNSRYEQYF,TGTGCCATCAGTGACCCTCCCGGGAACTCCCGATACGAGCAGTACTTC
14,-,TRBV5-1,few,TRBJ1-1,CASSKLDRGSEAFF,TGCGCCAGCAGCAAATTGGACCGCGGGTCTGAAGCTTTCTTT
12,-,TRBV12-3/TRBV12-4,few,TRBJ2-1,CASPTDHGEQFF,TGTGCCAGCCCGACAGATCATGGAGAGCAGTTCTTC
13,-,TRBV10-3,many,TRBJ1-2,CAIAPDIGYGYTF,TGTGCCATCGCCCCCGACATTGGCTATGGCTACACCTTC
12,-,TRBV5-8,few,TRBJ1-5,CASSLVERPQHF,TGTGCCAGCAGCTTGGTTGAGCGGCCCCAGCATTTT
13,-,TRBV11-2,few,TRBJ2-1,CASSSNLVNEQFF,TGTGCCAGCAGCTCTAACCTGGTTAATGAGCAGTTCTTC
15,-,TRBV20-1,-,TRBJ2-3,CSATPRTGFTDTQYF,TGCAGTGCTACTCCTCGGACTGGATTCACAGATACGCAGTATTTT
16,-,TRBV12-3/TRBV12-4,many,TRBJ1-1,CASTPWRMSTLTEAFF,TGTGCCAGCACTCCCTGGAGGATGTCAACACTAACTGAAGCTTTCTTT
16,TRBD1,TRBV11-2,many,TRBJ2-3,CASSSAPGTGGDTQYF,TGTGCCAGCAGCTCCGCTCCCGGGACAGGCGGGGATACGCAGTATTTT
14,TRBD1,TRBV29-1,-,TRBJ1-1,CSVEGRTGGTEAFF,TGCAGCGTTGAAGGTCGGACAGGGGGCACTGAAGCTTTCTTT
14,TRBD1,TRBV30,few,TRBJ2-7,CAWSVLAAGGEQYF,TGTGCCTGGAGTGTTCTCGCGGCAGGGGGCGAGCAGTACTTC
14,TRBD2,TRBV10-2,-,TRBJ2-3,CASSEWTSMDTQYF,TGCGCCAGCAGTGAGTGGACTAGCATGGATACGCAGTATTTT
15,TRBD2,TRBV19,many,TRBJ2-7,CASSARGGQGFEQYF,TGTGCCAGTAGTGCCCGGGGGGGTCAAGGATTCGAGCAGTACTTC
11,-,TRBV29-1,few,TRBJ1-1,CSGHTGTEAFF,TGCAGCGGTCATACGGGCACTGAAGCTTTCTTT